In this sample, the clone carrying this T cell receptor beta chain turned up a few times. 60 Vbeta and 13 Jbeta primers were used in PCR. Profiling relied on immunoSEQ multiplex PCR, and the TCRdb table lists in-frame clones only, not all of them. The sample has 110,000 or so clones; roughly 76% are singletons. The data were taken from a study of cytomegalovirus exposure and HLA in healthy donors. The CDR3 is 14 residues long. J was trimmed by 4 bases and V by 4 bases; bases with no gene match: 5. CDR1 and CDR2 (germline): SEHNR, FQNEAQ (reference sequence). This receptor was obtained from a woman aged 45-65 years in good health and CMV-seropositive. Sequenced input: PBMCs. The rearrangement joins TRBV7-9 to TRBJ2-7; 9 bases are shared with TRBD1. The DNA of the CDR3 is TGTGCCAGCAGCTGGGGGACAGGGATTTACGAGCAGTACTTC. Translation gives CASSWGTGIYEQYF.